Given below is one TCR beta chain in context. Its cognate antigen is unknown. A much larger clone differs by one base, so this may be a read error. A second PCR, run for about 7 to 11 cycles, used a sample-barcoded 5' primer plus a J-beta primer mix. One entry per CDR3 protein, called by TCRdb with MiXCR from the 5' RACE reads. Of a few hundred thousand distinct CDR3 sequences listed, roughly half are singletons. Germline V gene lookup returns CDR1 SGHVS and CDR2 FNYEAQ. The CDR3 contains 20 residues. This sample is drawn from a study of blood T cells in healthy people across ages. Study-wide results and limits: As age increased, TCR beta diversity per million T cells fell in a roughly linear fashion.

This clonotype originated in a man aged 55 to 69 in good health. The sequenced sample consisted of blood. This chain links TRBV7-6 with TRBJ2-3, with TRBD2 identical over 11 bases. The CDR3, as DNA: TGTGCCAGCAGCCTAGCGGCTAGCGGGGGGATACCACTTAGCACAGATGCGCAGTATTTT. Encoded protein: CASSLAASGGIPLSTDAQYF.